The rows below give T cell receptor beta chains drawn from one sample of a study of cytomegalovirus exposure and HLA in healthy donors. Profiling relied on immunoSEQ multiplex PCR, and the TCRdb table lists in-frame clones only, not all of them. The sample shows fewer than 250,000 clones, 60% to 85% of them seen only once. Sequenced sample: PBMCs. All receptors come from a woman between 18 and 30 years old in good health and CMV-seronegative. CDR3s include the opening cysteine and the closing phenylalanine or tryptophan. A D gene is named only where the DNA matches it firmly. Clone size is stated in some rows and not others, as once, few, many or a class when expanded.

DNA,CDR3,size,D,J,V
TGTGCCAGCAGCGGGACAGGGCCCGAGCAGTACTTC,CASSGTGPEQYF,-,TRBD1,TRBJ2-7,TRBV5-6
TGTGCCAGCAGCTTAGAGGGACAGGGTTCTGGGGCCAACGTCCTGACTTTC,CASSLEGQGSGANVLTF,-,TRBD1,TRBJ2-6,TRBV7-2
TGTTCCAGCAGCTTACCCCGAAACATTCAGTACTTC,CSSSLPRNIQYF,-,-,TRBJ2-4,TRBV7-9
TGTGCCAGTAGTATCGAACAGGGGGTTTATCAGCCCCAGCATTTT,CASSIEQGVYQPQHF,-,TRBD1,TRBJ1-5,TRBV19
TGTGCCAGTAGGCCCGGGACAGGGACTTCCTACGAGCAGTACTTC,CASRPGTGTSYEQYF,-,TRBD1,TRBJ2-7,TRBV19
TGCGCCAGCAGTCACAAAAAACTGTTTTTT,CASSHKKLFF,-,-,TRBJ1-4,TRBV23-1
TGCGCCAGCAGTGAAAACAGGGGATACGAGCAGTACTTC,CASSENRGYEQYF,-,TRBD1,TRBJ2-7,TRBV10-1
TGTGCCAGTAATAAACCGGGACAGAGCTCCTACGAGCAGTACTTC,CASNKPGQSSYEQYF,-,TRBD1,TRBJ2-7,TRBV19
TGTGCCAGCAGTGAGATTTCATCGACTAGCGGGAGGGATGATGAGCAGTTCTTC,CASSEISSTSGRDDEQFF,-,TRBD2,TRBJ2-1,TRBV2
TGTGCCAGCAGTCGCAACAGGGACGAGCAGTACTTC,CASSRNRDEQYF,-,-,TRBJ2-7,TRBV6-5
TGCGCCAGCAGCTCGGTACAGGGGGCTAGGGGCTACACCTTC,CASSSVQGARGYTF,-,TRBD1,TRBJ1-2,TRBV5-1
TGTGCCAGTAGTATAGCGGCCAGGGGCAATCAGCCCCAGCATTTT,CASSIAARGNQPQHF,few,-,TRBJ1-5,TRBV19
TGTGCCAGCAGCCTGCGAGACAGGGGGCAGGGAGAGGTCGTGGAGCAGTACTTC,CASSLRDRGQGEVVEQYF,-,-,TRBJ2-7,TRBV21-1
TGTGCCAGCAGCCCAGGAATAGTAAAAAGTCTCTACAATGAGCAGTTCTTC,CASSPGIVKSLYNEQFF,few,-,TRBJ2-1,TRBV14
TGCGCCAGCAGCCAACGTACCATAGCGGATAGCTCCTACAATGAGCAGTTCTTC,CASSQRTIADSSYNEQFF,-,-,TRBJ2-1,TRBV4-1
TGTGCCAGCAGTGACGAGAGGCCTAGCGGGACGGGAAATGAGCAGTTCTTC,CASSDERPSGTGNEQFF,-,TRBD2,TRBJ2-1,TRBV25-1
TGTGCCAGCTCTCTTGCGGACAGGGATGGCTACACCTTC,CASSLADRDGYTF,-,TRBD1,TRBJ1-2,TRBV18
TGCGCCAGCAGCAGTAGACAGGGAGCGAACACCGGGGAGCTGTTTTTT,CASSSRQGANTGELFF,once,TRBD1,TRBJ2-2,TRBV5-1
TGTGCCAGCAGTGTCCTTCCTAGCGGCCCCGCGGATACGCAGTATTTT,CASSVLPSGPADTQYF,once,TRBD2,TRBJ2-3,TRBV2
TGTGCCAGCAACCCAGGGGCCGCCCCGGGCTACGAGCAGTACTTC,CASNPGAAPGYEQYF,few,-,TRBJ2-7,TRBV6-5
TGCGCCAGCAGCCAAGAGGTGGGGCCCTCATCAGATACGCAGTATTTT,CASSQEVGPSSDTQYF,-,-,TRBJ2-3,TRBV4-1
TGTGCCAGCTCACCAAGACTAGCGGGGTCTACAGATACGCAGTATTTT,CASSPRLAGSTDTQYF,-,TRBD2,TRBJ2-3,TRBV18
TGTGCCAGCAGCGTAGATCCTAGCGGGGGTAATTACGAGCAGTACTTC,CASSVDPSGGNYEQYF,-,TRBD2,TRBJ2-7,TRBV9
TGCAGCGTTGTCCCGGGACAGGGGTTCTCCTACGAGCAGTACTTC,CSVVPGQGFSYEQYF,-,TRBD1,TRBJ2-7,TRBV29-1
TGTGCCTCTCGGACAGTAATGAACACTGAAGCTTTCTTT,CASRTVMNTEAFF,-,-,TRBJ1-1,TRBV30
TGTGCCAGCAGCAAACTTGGACAGGGGCGGGATTCACCCCTCCACTTT,CASSKLGQGRDSPLHF,few,TRBD1,TRBJ1-6,TRBV28
TGCGCCAGCAGAGGGGCTCGCAACACCGGGGAGCTGTTTTTT,CASRGARNTGELFF,-,-,TRBJ2-2,TRBV5-1
TGTGCCAGCAGCGAATGGGGGGAGTGGGATACGCAGTATTTT,CASSEWGEWDTQYF,-,-,TRBJ2-3,TRBV11-1
TGTGCCAGCAGCCAGGGGCTCAATGAGCAGTTCTTC,CASSQGLNEQFF,-,-,TRBJ2-1,TRBV14
TGTGCCAGCAGCCCTGGGGGGACCTCCGGGGAGCTGTTTTTT,CASSPGGTSGELFF,few,-,TRBJ2-2,TRBV7-3
TGCGCCAGCAGCTTTCCGGGACTAGCGGGGGGGTCCAATGAGCAGTTCTTC,CASSFPGLAGGSNEQFF,-,TRBD2,TRBJ2-1,TRBV5-1
TGTGCCAGCTCACCTACAGGGCAGGGTACGCTGATGGTAGCTTTCTTT,CASSPTGQGTLMVAFF,-,-,TRBJ1-1,TRBV18